Listed here is a single T cell receptor beta chain. The table lists this clonotype with many counts. Its antigen has not been determined. One base away there is no much larger clone; base qualities are not given. V was cut back by 4 bases and J by 0 bases, leaving a gap of 12 bases between them. The CDR3 runs 15 amino acids, cysteine and phenylalanine included. Only CDR3 DNA remains: 45 bases, in frame from the first base. The germline V gene encodes CDR1 SGHRS and CDR2 YFSETQ. A patient counted as having stable Graves' hyperthyroidism if no progression to ophthalmopathy occurred over 18 months of follow-up. The hyperthyroidism patients were between 18 and 65 years old and newly diagnosed, with a disease duration of less than 2 months. Exclusion was applied to patients with uncontrolled infections, other autoimmune diseases, pregnancy or lactation. Diagnoses were based on clinical symptoms, serum thyroxine and TRAb, thyroid ultrasound and orbital computed tomography. PBMCs were isolated from more than 9 ml of fresh peripheral blood by Ficoll-Paque density gradient centrifugation. Total RNA was extracted using Trizol reagent, and RNA quality was assessed on an Agilent 2100 Bioanalyzer.

The data are from a study of T cells in Graves' hyperthyroidism and ophthalmopathy (dated by TCRdb to about 2019). A note on the overall study: Peripheral blood was sampled at the time of initial diagnosis, prior to any treatment. Following sampling, methimazole starting at 30 mg daily was given to hyperthyroidism patients, and high-dose intravenous methylprednisolone was given to ophthalmopathy patients. Prospective prediction of ophthalmopathy was tested in an independent validation cohort of approximately 18 hyperthyroidism patients and 15 to 17 patients who later progressed to ophthalmopathy. The paper reports TCR Vbeta CDR3 sequencing of some 140 peripheral blood samples: 43 ophthalmopathy, under 80 hyperthyroidism and approximately 17 progressor patients. The approximately 90 discovery patients were divided at random into training and test sets in a 7:3 ratio. In addition, the study compared T-cell repertoires in thyroid tissue and in blood from roughly 6 Graves' hyperthyroidism patients. To identify TCR V-J signatures that set the groups apart, the researchers used a discovery cohort of 100 patients, made up of 40 to 45 with Graves' ophthalmopathy and about 60 with stable Graves' hyperthyroidism.

Study-wide conclusions, independent of this receptor: In validation, the model predicted progression to ophthalmopathy a median of 6.5 months before onset, with approximately 70% sensitivity and 72.22% specificity. Sample size was not statistically predetermined, and investigators were not blinded to group allocation. Most expanded thyroid clonotypes (frequency above 0.001) were also detected in blood, suggesting blood repertoires may reflect thyroid immune responses. A 13 V-J signature model separated ophthalmopathy from stable hyperthyroidism, with roughly 88% sensitivity and about 81% specificity in cross-validation and 80%/75% in testing.

TCR beta CDR3 regions were amplified from RNA transcripts. A first-round RT-PCR of the TCR CDR3 used the HTBI primer set with the Qiagen OneStep RT-PCR kit. The libraries were constructed in a second round of multiplex PCR and then size-selected and purified. Sequencing of the libraries was done on an Illumina HiSeq2000 using paired-end 100 bp reads. The published analysis was carried out like this. SOAPnuke was used to process the raw data, with reads discarded if the reads contained adapters or uncalled bases, had a mean Phred below 15, or lacked an exact constant-primer or identifier match. High-quality paired reads were merged with COPE v1.2.5, and unique nucleotide sequences were defined as clonotypes. MiTCR v1.1 was used to align the clonotypes against IMGT TRBV, TRBD and TRBJ reference segments. Analysis was restricted to V-J combinations with a frequency above 0.0001, which covered roughly 99% of repertoires. The TCS score was defined as the ratio of F50 (clonal expansion) to E x V (chaos), calculated using BLOSUM62-based TCRdist between CDR3 peptides within each V-J. Welch's t-statistics and random forest reduced some 510 V-J features to fewer than 15, which were used in a naive Bayes classifier (R e1071). The raw public data were reprocessed by TCRdb itself: fastp quality trimming at Q25, MiXCR clonotype calling, in-frame beta chains only. Rows matching on CDR3 protein sequence are summarized as one entry with the most common DNA and genes. For this entry, the V and J calls and clone size follow TCRdb and not the study's own pipeline. Counted in this sample were hundreds of thousands of distinct CDR3 sequences; around 14% of them appeared once. The ten largest clones represent roughly 15% of the sample.

What was sequenced was blood. The receptor comes from a woman between 18 and 29 years old with Graves' hyperthyroidism. The sequence joins TRBV5-1 to TRBJ2-3; no D gene call is confident. The CDR3 is CASSPLLSSTDTQYF. At the DNA level, the sequence is TGCGCCAGCAGCCCTCTTTTGTCTAGCACAGATACGCAGTATTTT. Reference TRBV5-1 and TRBJ2-3 genes cover what lies past the CDR3, so the full variable domain is KAGVTQTPRYLIKTRGQQVTLSCSPISGHRSVSWYQQTPGQGLQFLFEYFSETQRNKGNFPGRFSGRQFSNSRSEMNVSTLELGDSALYLCASSPLLSSTDTQYFGPGTRLTVL.